The clone carrying this TCR beta chain was detected only once. Its antigen is not known. This specimen belongs to a study of OX40 agonist ivuxolimab in advanced cancers. For the study at large: It was permissible to have had prior anti-PD-1, anti-PD-L1 or anti-CTLA-4 therapy, and around 41% had some. Partial responses were achieved by three patients, of whom one had hepatocellular carcinoma and two had cutaneous melanoma. Whole-study findings and limits: At 0.1 to 3.0 mg/kg and by week 6, clonal expansion occurred in CD4+ and CD8+ blood T cells. Low normalized T-cell clonal expansion also characterized some of the nonresponders.

In germline, CDR1 is MNHEY, CDR2 SMNVEV (reference sequence). The CDR3 has 13 residues. Trimming left V 1 base short and J 8 bases short, with 9 bases between. Using immunoSEQ multiplex PCR, the repertoire was profiled, and TCRdb retains in-frame clones only, with some absent. In the table there are tens of thousands of clones, more than 70% of which are singletons. The clonotype originates from an adult with an advanced solid tumor such as melanoma, head and neck, liver or kidney cancer. The sample was CD4+ or CD8+ T cells sorted from blood, taken in a trial of the OX40 agonist ivuxolimab. The V call is TRBV27, the J call TRBJ1-5; no clear D. The CDR3 sequence is CASSLYRDEPQHF. The CDR3 nucleotides read TGTGCCAGCAGTTTATATCGGGATGAGCCCCAGCATTTT.